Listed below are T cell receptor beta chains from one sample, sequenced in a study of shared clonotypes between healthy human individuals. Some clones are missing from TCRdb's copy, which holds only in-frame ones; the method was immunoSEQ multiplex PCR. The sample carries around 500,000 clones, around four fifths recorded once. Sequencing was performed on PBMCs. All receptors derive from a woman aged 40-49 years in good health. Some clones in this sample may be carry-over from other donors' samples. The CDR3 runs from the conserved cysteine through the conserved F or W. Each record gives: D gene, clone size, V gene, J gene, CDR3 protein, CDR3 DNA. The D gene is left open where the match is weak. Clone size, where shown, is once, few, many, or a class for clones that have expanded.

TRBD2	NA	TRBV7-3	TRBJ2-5	CASSPGTSVETQYF	TGTGCCAGCAGCCCTGGGACTAGCGTAGAGACCCAGTACTTC
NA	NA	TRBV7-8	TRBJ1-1	CASSLEEGSTEAFF	TGTGCCAGCAGCTTAGAGGAGGGTTCCACTGAAGCTTTCTTT
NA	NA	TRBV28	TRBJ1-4	CACMATINEKLFF	TGTGCCTGTATGGCGACAATCAATGAAAAACTGTTTTTT
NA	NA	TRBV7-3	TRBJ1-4	CASSSPIGEKLFF	TGTGCCAGCAGCTCCCCGATAGGTGAAAAACTGTTTTTT
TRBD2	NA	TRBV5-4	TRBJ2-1	CASSLGGTSGRAIEQFF	TGTGCCAGCAGCTTGGGGGGGACTAGCGGGAGGGCCATTGAGCAGTTCTTC
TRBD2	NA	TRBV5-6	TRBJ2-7	CASSFYVGGPSYEQYF	TGTGCCAGCAGCTTCTACGTGGGAGGGCCTTCCTACGAGCAGTACTTC
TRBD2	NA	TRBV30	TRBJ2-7	CAWSGGLAGSYEQYF	TGTGCCTGGAGTGGGGGGCTAGCGGGAAGCTACGAGCAGTACTTC
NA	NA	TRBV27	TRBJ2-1	CASSRTTYNEQFF	TGTGCCAGTTCCCGGACCACCTACAATGAGCAGTTCTTC
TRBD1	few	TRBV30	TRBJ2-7	CAKRDRGPGEQYF	TGTGCCAAGAGGGACAGGGGTCCGGGGGAGCAGTACTTC
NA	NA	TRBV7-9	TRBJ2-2	CASSFGGFVGELFF	TGTGCCAGCAGCTTTGGAGGTTTCGTCGGGGAGCTGTTTTTT
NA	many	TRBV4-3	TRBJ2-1	CASSQDGGFGYNEQFF	TGCGCCAGCAGCCAAGATGGGGGCTTCGGATACAATGAGCAGTTCTTC
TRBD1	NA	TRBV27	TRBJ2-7	CASNPTGAFSYEQYF	TGTGCCAGCAACCCAACAGGGGCTTTCTCCTACGAGCAGTACTTC
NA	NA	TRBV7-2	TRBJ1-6	CASSLAQDSPLHF	TGTGCCAGCAGCTTAGCGCAGGATTCACCCCTCCACTTT
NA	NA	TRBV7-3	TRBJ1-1	CASSLNAGGYTEAFF	TGTGCCAGCAGCTTAAATGCAGGCGGGTACACTGAAGCTTTCTTT
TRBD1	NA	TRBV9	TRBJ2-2	CASSDRTGGSTGELFF	TGTGCCAGCAGCGATAGGACAGGGGGTAGCACCGGGGAGCTGTTTTTT
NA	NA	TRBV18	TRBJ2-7	CASSSPPYEQYF	TGTGCCAGCTCATCACCACCATACGAGCAGTACTTC
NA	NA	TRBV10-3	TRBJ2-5	CAISESGEGETQYF	TGTGCCATCAGTGAGTCTGGGGAAGGGGAGACCCAGTACTTC
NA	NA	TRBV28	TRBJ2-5	CASTPGRNQETQYF	TGTGCCAGCACCCCTGGCCGAAACCAAGAGACCCAGTACTTC
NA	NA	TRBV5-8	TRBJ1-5	CASSYRRGQPQHF	TGTGCCAGCAGCTACCGACGAGGACAGCCCCAGCATTTT
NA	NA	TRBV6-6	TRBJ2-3	CASSHPWSTDTQYF	TGTGCCAGCAGTCACCCCTGGAGCACAGATACGCAGTATTTT
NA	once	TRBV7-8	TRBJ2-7	CASSFAERGYEQYF	TGTGCCAGCAGCTTCGCCGAGCGCGGGTACGAGCAGTACTTC
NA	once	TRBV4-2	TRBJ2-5	CASSPGGGRGETQYF	TGTGCCAGCAGCCCTGGGGGGGGCCGGGGAGAGACCCAGTACTTC
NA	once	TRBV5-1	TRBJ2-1	CASSLAPDRAGVTPYNEQFF	TGCGCCAGCAGCTTAGCCCCGGACAGGGCGGGAGTAACCCCCTACAATGAGCAGTTCTTC
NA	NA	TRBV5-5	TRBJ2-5	CASSYQETQYF	TGTGCCAGCAGCTACCAAGAGACCCAGTACTTC
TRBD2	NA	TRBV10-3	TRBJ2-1	CAISESGRTGRDEQFF	TGTGCCATCAGTGAGTCAGGACGGACGGGGAGGGATGAGCAGTTCTTC
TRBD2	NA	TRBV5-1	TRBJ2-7	CASSSGLALSYEQYF	TGCGCCAGCAGCTCCGGACTAGCGTTATCCTACGAGCAGTACTTC
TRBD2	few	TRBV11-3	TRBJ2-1	CASSQAGTVYNEQFF	TGTGCCAGCAGCCAAGCGGGAACAGTGTACAATGAGCAGTTCTTC
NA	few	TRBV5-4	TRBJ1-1	CASTLGGGWTEAFF	TGTGCCAGCACCCTGGGAGGGGGTTGGACTGAAGCTTTCTTT
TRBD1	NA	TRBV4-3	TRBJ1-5	CASSPGTGPGQPQHF	TGCGCCAGCAGCCCAGGGACAGGGCCTGGTCAGCCCCAGCATTTT
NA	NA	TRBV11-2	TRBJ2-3	CASSLVVDTQYF	TGTGCCAGCAGCTTAGTAGTGGATACGCAGTATTTT
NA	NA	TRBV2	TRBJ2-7	CASSENVEQYF	TGTGCCAGCAGTGAGAACGTCGAGCAGTACTTC
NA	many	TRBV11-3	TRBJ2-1	CASSPPVGAYNEQFF	TGTGCCAGCAGCCCCCCCGTTGGAGCCTACAATGAGCAGTTCTTC
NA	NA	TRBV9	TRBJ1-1	CASSQDGGHTEAFF	TGTGCCAGCAGTCAGGACGGGGGGCACACTGAAGCTTTCTTT
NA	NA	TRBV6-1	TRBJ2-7	CASKIGGIEQYF	TGTGCCAGCAAGATAGGAGGGATCGAGCAGTACTTC
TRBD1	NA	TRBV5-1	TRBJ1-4	CASSQGTGANEKLFF	TGCGCCAGCAGTCAAGGGACAGGGGCTAATGAAAAACTGTTTTTT
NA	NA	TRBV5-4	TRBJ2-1	CASSLAGGANEQFF	TGTGCCAGCAGCTTGGCCGGAGGCGCCAATGAGCAGTTCTTC
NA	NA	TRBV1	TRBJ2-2	CTSSLTRSGPGVRTGELFF	TGCACCAGCAGCCTAACCAGATCGGGCCCAGGGGTACGCACCGGGGAGCTGTTTTTT
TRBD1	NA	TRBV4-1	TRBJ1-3	CASSQLLRSQGDGNTIYF	TGCGCCAGCAGCCAGCTCCTCCGATCACAGGGGGACGGAAACACCATATATTTT
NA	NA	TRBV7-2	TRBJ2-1	CASSLEASTLEQFF	TGTGCCAGCAGCTTAGAGGCTAGCACTCTTGAGCAGTTCTTC
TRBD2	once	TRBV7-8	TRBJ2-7	CASSFGTSGSYEQYF	TGTGCCAGCAGCTTCGGGACTAGCGGCTCCTACGAGCAGTACTTC
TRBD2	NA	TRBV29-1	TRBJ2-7	CSVTRLAGGLAEAYEQYF	TGCAGCGTTACGCGACTAGCGGGAGGCCTCGCGGAAGCCTACGAGCAGTACTTC
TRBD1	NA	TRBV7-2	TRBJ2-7	CASSLALGTGISYEQYF	TGTGCCAGCAGCTTAGCGCTGGGGACAGGAATATCTTACGAGCAGTACTTC
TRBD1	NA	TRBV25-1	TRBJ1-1	CASSEYGGRGTEAFF	TGTGCCAGCAGTGAATATGGGGGCAGGGGGACTGAAGCTTTCTTT
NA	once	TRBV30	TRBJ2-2	CAWNAGTGELFF	TGTGCCTGGAACGCCGGGACCGGGGAGCTGTTTTTT
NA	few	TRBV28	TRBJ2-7	CASSGASSYEQYF	TGTGCCAGCAGTGGGGCGAGCTCCTACGAGCAGTACTTC
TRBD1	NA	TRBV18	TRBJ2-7	CASSPRQGADGEQYF	TGTGCCAGCTCTCCCCGCCAGGGGGCTGATGGCGAGCAGTACTTC
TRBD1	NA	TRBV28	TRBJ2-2	CASSSATGGWDTGELFF	TGTGCCAGCAGCTCTGCAACAGGGGGCTGGGACACCGGGGAGCTGTTTTTT
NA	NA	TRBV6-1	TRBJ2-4	CASTWGGGGNIQYF	TGTGCCAGCACCTGGGGAGGGGGCGGAAACATTCAGTACTTC
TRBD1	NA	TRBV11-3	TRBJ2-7	CASSSRDRGNEQYF	TGTGCCAGCAGCTCCAGGGACAGGGGAAACGAGCAGTACTTC
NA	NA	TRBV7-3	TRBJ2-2	CASSLGLNTGELFF	TGTGCCAGCAGCTTAGGACTGAACACCGGGGAGCTGTTTTTT
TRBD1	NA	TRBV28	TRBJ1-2	CASSLQGGGYTF	TGTGCCAGCAGTTTGCAGGGGGGTGGCTACACCTTC
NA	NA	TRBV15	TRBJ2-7	CATSRSASYEQYF	TGTGCCACCAGCAGATCCGCGAGCTACGAGCAGTACTTC
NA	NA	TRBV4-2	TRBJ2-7	CASSQVVGPPSYEQYF	TGTGCCAGCAGCCAAGTCGTGGGGCCACCCTCCTACGAGCAGTACTTC
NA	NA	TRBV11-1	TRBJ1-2	CASSPGTANYGYTF	TGTGCCAGCAGCCCCGGGACGGCCAATTATGGCTACACCTTC
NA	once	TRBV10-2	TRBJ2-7	CAISSGREQYF	TGCGCCATCTCGTCCGGACGCGAGCAGTACTTC
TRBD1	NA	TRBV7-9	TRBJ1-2	CASRRQGDYGYTF	TGTGCCAGCAGAAGACAGGGGGACTATGGCTACACCTTC
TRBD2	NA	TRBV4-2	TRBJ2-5	CASSQVSGRTETQYF	TGTGCCAGCAGCCAAGTCAGCGGGAGGACAGAGACCCAGTACTTC
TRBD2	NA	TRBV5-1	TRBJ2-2	CASSLGLAGATGELFF	TGCGCCAGCAGCCTCGGACTAGCGGGAGCCACCGGGGAGCTGTTTTTT
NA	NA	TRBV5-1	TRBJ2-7	CASSLGGVYEQYF	TGCGCCAGCAGCTTGGGGGGAGTTTACGAGCAGTACTTC